This TCR beta chain is from a study of T cells in Graves' hyperthyroidism and ophthalmopathy (dated by TCRdb to about 2019). About the full investigation: Peripheral blood was sampled at the time of initial diagnosis, prior to any treatment. An independent validation cohort of around 19 hyperthyroidism patients and some 15 patients who later progressed to ophthalmopathy tested prospective prediction of ophthalmopathy. The roughly 99 discovery patients were divided at random into training and test sets in a 7:3 ratio. Thyroid tissue and blood T-cell repertoires from six Graves' hyperthyroidism patients were also compared in the study. To identify TCR V-J signatures that set the groups apart, the researchers used a discovery cohort of about a hundred patients, made up of roughly 40 with Graves' ophthalmopathy and 57 with stable Graves' hyperthyroidism. The paper describes TCR Vbeta CDR3 sequencing of 140 or so peripheral blood samples, made up of 40 to 45 ophthalmopathy patients, roughly 72 hyperthyroidism patients and 17 progressor patients. Following sampling, methimazole starting at 30 mg daily was given to hyperthyroidism patients, and high-dose intravenous methylprednisolone was given to ophthalmopathy patients. Overall study results and their limits: A model built on a 13 V-J signature distinguished ophthalmopathy from stable hyperthyroidism, reaching 85% to 90% sensitivity and around 81% specificity in cross-validation and 80%/75% in testing. In validation, the model predicted progression to ophthalmopathy with around 71% sensitivity and roughly 75% specificity, a median of approximately 6.5 months before onset. Most expanded thyroid clonotypes (frequency above 0.001) were also detected in blood, suggesting blood repertoires may reflect thyroid immune responses. Sample size was not statistically predetermined, and investigators were not blinded to group allocation.

The TCR beta CDR3 regions were amplified from RNA transcripts. For the first round of RT-PCR on the TCR CDR3, the HTBI primer set was used together with the Qiagen OneStep RT-PCR kit. Libraries were constructed in a second round of multiplex PCR, after which size selection and purification were performed. Libraries were sequenced paired-end with 100 bp reads on an Illumina HiSeq2000. Per the original workflow: SOAPnuke was used to process the raw data, with reads discarded if the reads contained adapters or uncalled bases, had a mean Phred below 15, or lacked an exact constant-primer or identifier match. High-quality paired reads were merged with COPE v1.2.5, and unique nucleotide sequences were defined as clonotypes. MiTCR v1.1 was used to align the clonotypes against IMGT TRBV, TRBD and TRBJ reference segments. Only V-J combinations with frequency above 0.0001, covering about 99% of repertoires, were analysed. A TCS score was defined as the ratio between F50 (clonal expansion) and ExV (chaos), using BLOSUM62-based TCRdist between CDR3 peptides within each V-J. Welch's t-statistics and random forest reduced 514 V-J features to 10 to 15, which were used in a naive Bayes classifier (R e1071). In TCRdb, the public reads were trimmed at Q25 with fastp and aligned with MiXCR, with productive beta chains retained. Each entry is one CDR3 protein sequence, shown with its most common DNA and genes. It is TCRdb's table, rather than the study itself, that gives the V and J calls and clone size. Present in this sample are under 500,000 distinct CDR3 sequences, 11% to 15% of which were seen just once. 28% of the sample is taken by the ten largest.

Inclusive of the bounding cysteine and phenylalanine, the CDR3 is 15 residues long. The CDR3 DNA has 45 bases and is translated from base 1. Sequences LNHNV (CDR1) and YYDKDF (CDR2) are obtained from the germline V gene (reference sequence). Cut back by 5 bases and 6 bases, the V and J ends lie 20 bases apart. Moderately to severely active disease, a Clinical Activity Score of at least 3, a NOSPECS grade of at least 4, and a duration under 3 months were present in ophthalmopathy patients. Any patient with an uncontrolled infection, another autoimmune disease, pregnancy or lactation was excluded. Diagnoses were based on clinical symptoms, serum thyroxine and TRAb, thyroid ultrasound and orbital computed tomography. PBMCs were separated from roughly 9.3 ml of fresh peripheral blood using Ficoll-Paque density gradient centrifugation. Trizol reagent was used to extract total RNA, and RNA quality was then checked on an Agilent 2100 Bioanalyzer.

Regarding this clonotype: The antigen it recognizes is unknown. No much larger clone is present one base from it, and per-base qualities are unavailable.

The sequencing sample was made of blood. The clonotype comes from a man aged 45-65 years with Graves' ophthalmopathy. The rearrangement combines TRBV15 with TRBJ2-7; the D gene is perhaps TRBD2, from 7 matching bases. The sequence in DNA is TGTGCCACCAGCCCACCGGGGGGCAGAGACCCCGAGCAGTACTTC. This yields the protein CATSPPGGRDPEQYF.